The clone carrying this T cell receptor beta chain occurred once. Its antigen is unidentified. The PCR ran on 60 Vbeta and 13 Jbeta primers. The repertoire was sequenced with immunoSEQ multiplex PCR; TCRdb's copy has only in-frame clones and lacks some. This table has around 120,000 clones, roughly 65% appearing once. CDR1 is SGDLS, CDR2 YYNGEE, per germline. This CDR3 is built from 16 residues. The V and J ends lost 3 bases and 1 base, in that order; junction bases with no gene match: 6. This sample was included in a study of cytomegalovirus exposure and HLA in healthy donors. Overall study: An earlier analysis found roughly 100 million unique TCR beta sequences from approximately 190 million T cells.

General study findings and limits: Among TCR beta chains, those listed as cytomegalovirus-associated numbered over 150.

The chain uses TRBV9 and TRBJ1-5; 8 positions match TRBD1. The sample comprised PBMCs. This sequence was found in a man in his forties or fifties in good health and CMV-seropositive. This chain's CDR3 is CASSGPGGRSNQPQHF. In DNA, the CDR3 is TGTGCCAGCAGCGGACCAGGGGGCAGAAGCAATCAGCCCCAGCATTTT.